These T cell receptor beta chains were read from a single sample in a study of graft-versus-host responses after intestinal transplantation. The data were produced by immunoSEQ multiplex PCR, yet TCRdb's version contains in-frame clones alone and is incomplete. The sample shows roughly 80,000 clones, about 90% of them seen only once. This specimen consisted of PBMCs, obtained 98 days after intestinal transplantation. Source of these receptors: a human patient who received an intestinal transplant, so some T cells may come from the graft donor. The CDR3 runs from the conserved cysteine through the conserved F or W. A D gene is named only where the DNA matches it firmly.

j_call d_call v_call cdr3_aa
TRBJ2-1 NA TRBV6-7 CASSYVRGGPVYNEQFF
TRBJ1-3 TRBD1 TRBV10-3 CAISESSGQGRRNTIYF
TRBJ1-1 NA TRBV6-5 CASRPTGNTEAFF
TRBJ2-7 NA TRBV6-5 CASTRQRAAYEQYF
TRBJ2-1 NA TRBV19 CASSTSRSSYNEQFF
TRBJ2-1 NA TRBV21-1 CASSKSGGASYNEQFF
TRBJ2-1 NA TRBV6-5 CASSYWRGLSYNEQFF
TRBJ2-7 NA TRBV5-1 CASSLLTSSYEQYF
TRBJ1-2 NA TRBV4-3 CASSQDGRLSNYGYTF
TRBJ2-1 TRBD2 TRBV6-1 CASSASGSANEQFF
TRBJ2-7 TRBD1 TRBV6-5 CASSYGPGQGAGEQYF
TRBJ1-6 TRBD1 TRBV9 CASSVAGQLSPLHF
TRBJ2-7 NA TRBV6-1 CASSKTQGREQYF
TRBJ1-1 NA TRBV28 CASKEGGTEAFF
TRBJ1-3 NA TRBV7-3 CASSLGSGNTIYF
TRBJ2-2 NA TRBV6-5 CASSRALDGELFF
TRBJ2-2 TRBD1 TRBV2 CASSDPITTPGQGNTGELFF
TRBJ1-6 NA TRBV6-4 CASSDRGDSPLHF